This TCR beta chain was sequenced in a study of T cell repertoires in cytomegalovirus infection. This clonotype was counted ten times or more. Its target is unknown. V dropped 0 bases and J dropped 1 base, with 6 bases sitting between them. This CDR3 is 15 amino acids long. Germline V gives CDR1 SGHTA, CDR2 FQGNSA. TCRdb recomputed calls from the reads with MiXCR, one row per CDR3 protein. The sample holds around 360,000 distinct CDR3 sequences, roughly 34% seen once. The chain combines TRBV7-2 with TRBJ2-2; D is undetermined. This receptor was obtained from a human donor in good health (CMV status not recorded). Some clones in this sample may be carry-over from other donors' samples. This material consisted of cultured PBMCs, taken from culture after CMV antigen stimulation. CDR3 DNA sequence: TGTGCCAGCAGCTTAGCGGGGATGAACACCGGGGAGCTGTTTTTT. Protein product: CASSLAGMNTGELFF.